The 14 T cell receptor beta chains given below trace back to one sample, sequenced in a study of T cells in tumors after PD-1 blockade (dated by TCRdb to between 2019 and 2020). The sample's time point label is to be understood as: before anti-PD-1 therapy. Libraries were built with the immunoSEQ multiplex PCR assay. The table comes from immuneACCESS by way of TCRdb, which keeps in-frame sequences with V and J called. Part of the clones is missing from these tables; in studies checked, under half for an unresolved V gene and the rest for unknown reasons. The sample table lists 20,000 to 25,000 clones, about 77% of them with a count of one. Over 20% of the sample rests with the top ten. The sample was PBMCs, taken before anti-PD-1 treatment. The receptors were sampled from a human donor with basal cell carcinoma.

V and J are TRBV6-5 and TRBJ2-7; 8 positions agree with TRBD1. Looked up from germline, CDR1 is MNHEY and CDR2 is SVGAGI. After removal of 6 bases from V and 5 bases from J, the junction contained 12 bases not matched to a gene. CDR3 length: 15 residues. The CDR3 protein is CASRRAQGVTHEQYF. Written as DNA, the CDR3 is TGTGCCAGCAGGCGCGCACAGGGGGTTACACACGAGCAGTACTTC.

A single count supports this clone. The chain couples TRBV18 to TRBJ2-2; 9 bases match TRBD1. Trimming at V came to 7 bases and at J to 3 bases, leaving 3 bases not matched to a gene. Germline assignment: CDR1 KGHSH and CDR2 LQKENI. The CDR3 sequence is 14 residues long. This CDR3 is CASWTGVDTGELFF. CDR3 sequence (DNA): TGTGCCAGCTGGACAGGGGTCGACACCGGGGAGCTGTTTTTT.

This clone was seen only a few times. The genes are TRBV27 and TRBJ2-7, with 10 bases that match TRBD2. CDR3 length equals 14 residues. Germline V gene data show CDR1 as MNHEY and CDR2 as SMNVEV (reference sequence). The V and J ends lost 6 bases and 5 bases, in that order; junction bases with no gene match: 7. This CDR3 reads CASRMSGRANEQYF. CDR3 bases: TGTGCCAGCAGGATGAGCGGGAGGGCCAACGAGCAGTACTTC.

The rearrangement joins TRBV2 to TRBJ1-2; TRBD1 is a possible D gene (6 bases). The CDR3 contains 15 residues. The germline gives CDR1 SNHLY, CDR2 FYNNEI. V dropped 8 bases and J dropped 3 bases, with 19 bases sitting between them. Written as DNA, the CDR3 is TGTGCCAGCGGAGAACAGGGAGGTCTCGACTATGGCTACACCTTC. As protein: CASGEQGGLDYGYTF.

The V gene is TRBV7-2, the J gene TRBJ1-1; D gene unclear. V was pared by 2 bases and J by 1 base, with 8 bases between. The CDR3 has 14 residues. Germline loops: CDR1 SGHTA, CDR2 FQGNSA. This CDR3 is CASSLRTQNTEAFF. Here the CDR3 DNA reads TGTGCCAGCAGCTTACGTACCCAGAACACTGAAGCTTTCTTT.

The DNA of the CDR3 is TGTGCCAGCAGCCCCTCGACGGGTCTCAACACTGAAGCTTTCTTT. Residues: CASSPSTGLNTEAFF. The rearrangement joins TRBV6-5 to TRBJ1-1; D ambiguous. The CDR3 is 15 residues long. Germline lookup yields CDR1 MNHEY and CDR2 SVGAGI. The V end lost 6 bases, the J end lost 2 bases, and 16 bases lay between the germline ends.

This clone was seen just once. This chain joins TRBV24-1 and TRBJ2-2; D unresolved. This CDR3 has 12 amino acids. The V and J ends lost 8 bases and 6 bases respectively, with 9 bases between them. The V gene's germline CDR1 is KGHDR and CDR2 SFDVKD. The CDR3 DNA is TGTGCCACCATAAGCGAGGCCGGGGAGCTGTTTTTT. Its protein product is CATISEAGELFF.

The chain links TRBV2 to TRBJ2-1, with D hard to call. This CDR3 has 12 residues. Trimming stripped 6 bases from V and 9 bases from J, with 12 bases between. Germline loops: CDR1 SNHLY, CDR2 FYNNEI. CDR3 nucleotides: TGTGCCAGCAGCATCCTAGGAGTTGAGCAGTTCTTC. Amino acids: CASSILGVEQFF.

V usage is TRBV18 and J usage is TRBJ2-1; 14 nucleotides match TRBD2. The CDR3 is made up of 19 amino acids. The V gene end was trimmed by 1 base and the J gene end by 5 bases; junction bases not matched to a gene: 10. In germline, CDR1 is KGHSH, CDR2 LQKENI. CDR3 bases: TGTGCCAGCTCACCACAGTTAGGGGGACTAGCGGGAGAAAACAATGAGCAGTTCTTC. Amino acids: CASSPQLGGLAGENNEQFF.

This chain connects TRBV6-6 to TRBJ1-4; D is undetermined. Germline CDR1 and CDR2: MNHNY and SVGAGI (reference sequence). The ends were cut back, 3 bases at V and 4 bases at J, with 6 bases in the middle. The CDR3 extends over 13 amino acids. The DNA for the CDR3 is TGTGCCAGCAGTTATCGGATTAATGAAAAACTGTTTTTT. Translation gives CASSYRINEKLFF.

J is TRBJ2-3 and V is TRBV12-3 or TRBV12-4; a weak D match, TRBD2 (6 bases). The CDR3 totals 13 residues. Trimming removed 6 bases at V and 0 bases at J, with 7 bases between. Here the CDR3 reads CASREGSTDTQYF. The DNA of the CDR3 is TGTGCCAGCAGGGAGGGGAGCACAGATACGCAGTATTTT.

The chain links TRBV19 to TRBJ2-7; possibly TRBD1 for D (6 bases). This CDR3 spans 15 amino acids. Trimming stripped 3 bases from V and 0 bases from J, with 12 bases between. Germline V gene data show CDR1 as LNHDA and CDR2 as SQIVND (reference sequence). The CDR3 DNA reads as TGTGCCAGTAGTATCGGAAGGGGGAGCTCCTACGAGCAGTACTTC. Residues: CASSIGRGSSYEQYF.

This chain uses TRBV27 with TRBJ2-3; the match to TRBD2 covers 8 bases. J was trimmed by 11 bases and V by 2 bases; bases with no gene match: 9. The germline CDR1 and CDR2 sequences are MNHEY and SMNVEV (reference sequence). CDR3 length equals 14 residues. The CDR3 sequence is CASSLVGSGKWQYF. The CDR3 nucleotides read TGTGCCAGCAGTTTAGTTGGTAGCGGGAAGTGGCAGTATTTT.

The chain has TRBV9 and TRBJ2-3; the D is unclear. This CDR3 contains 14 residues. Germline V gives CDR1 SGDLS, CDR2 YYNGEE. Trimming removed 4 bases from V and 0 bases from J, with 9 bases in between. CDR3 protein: CASSPVGSTDTQYF. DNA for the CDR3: TGTGCCAGCAGCCCGGTGGGGAGCACAGATACGCAGTATTTT.